Below are 2 T cell receptor beta chains sequenced from a single sample in a study of cytomegalovirus exposure and HLA in healthy donors. Vbeta (60) and Jbeta (13) primers were used in the PCR. Assay: immunoSEQ multiplex PCR; the TCRdb copy retains only in-frame clones and omits some. This table has about 82,000 clones, around 77% appearing once. The sample was PBMCs. The receptors come from a man in his fifties in good health and CMV-seronegative.

This CDR3 is CASSFRGGGTEAFF. As DNA, the CDR3 is TGTGCCAGCAGTTTCCGGGGAGGTGGCACTGAAGCTTTCTTT. The rearrangement joins TRBV27 to TRBJ1-1; D is uncertain. The length of the CDR3 is 14 residues. Germline V gives CDR1 MNHEY, CDR2 SMNVEV (reference sequence). V was trimmed by 3 bases and J by 4 bases, leaving 12 bases between them.

This clone was found once. The V and J genes are TRBV18 and TRBJ1-2; D is uncertain. Trimming pared 2 bases from V and 0 bases from J, leaving 7 bases between. CDR1 and CDR2 (germline): KGHSH, LQKENI. CDR3 length: 14 residues. The CDR3 is CASSPSATNYGYTF. The CDR3 DNA is TGTGCCAGCTCACCATCCGCGACTAACTATGGCTACACCTTC.